This T cell receptor (beta chain) was sequenced in a study of blood T cell repertoires in COVID-19. Study at large: Acute and convalescent COVID-19 specimens originated in the United States, Italy and Spain.

This clone was picked up a small number of times. The data were produced by immunoSEQ multiplex PCR, yet TCRdb's version contains in-frame clones alone and is incomplete. The sample records 170,000 or so clones, approximately 80% being singletons. The specimen was peripheral blood. The clonotype comes from a human donor in a cohort sampled during active COVID-19.

This CDR3 reads CSVVKGDYGYTF. Written as DNA, the CDR3 is TGCAGCGTTGTTAAGGGGGACTATGGCTACACCTTC. This chain links TRBV29-1 with TRBJ1-2; D may be TRBD1 (6 bases). CDR1 and CDR2 from the germline V gene are SQVTM and ANQGSEA. The CDR3 runs 12 residues. V dropped 4 bases and J dropped 3 bases, with 9 bases sitting between them.